The 17 T cell receptor beta chains below all came from one sample that was sequenced in a study of blood T cell repertoires in COVID-19 (dated by TCRdb to 2018 to 2020). Library generation was performed with the immunoSEQ multiplex PCR assay. TCRdb stores this immuneACCESS table with in-frame sequences only. Part of the clones is absent; in the studies checked, under half of the shortfall reflects unresolved V genes, and no reason is known for the rest. This sample has 120,000 or so clones in its table, and around nine tenths of those were observed once. The top ten hold about 0.9% of the sample. The specimen sequenced was peripheral blood. These TCRs come from a woman in her 50s with active or convalescent COVID-19.

The V gene is TRBV19, the J gene TRBJ1-6; TRBD1 aligns across 8 bases. The germline V gene encodes CDR1 LNHDA and CDR2 SQIVND (reference sequence). V dropped 6 bases and J dropped 6; count of bases not matched to a gene: 4. This CDR3 comprises 14 residues. Here the CDR3 DNA reads TGTGCCAGTAGGACGACAGGGGCTAATTCACCCCTCCACTTT. Its protein product is CASRTTGANSPLHF. Full variable domain (remainder filled in from reference TRBV19 and TRBJ1-6): DGGITQSPKYLFRKEGQNVTLSCEQNLNHDAMYWYRQDPGQGLRLIYYSQIVNDFQKGDIAEGYSVSREKKESFPLTVTSAQKNPTAFYLCASRTTGANSPLHFGNGTRLTVT.

The rearrangement joins TRBV4-3 to TRBJ2-1; 7 nucleotides line up with TRBD2. Germline CDR1 is LGHNA and CDR2 is YSLEER. Germline trimming cut 0 bases from V and 0 bases from J; bases unmatched to any gene: 5. This CDR3 region has 17 residues. The CDR3 coding sequence is TGCGCCAGCAGCCAAGATGGGGGAGGGGACTCCTACAATGAGCAGTTCTTC. It is translated as CASSQDGGGDSYNEQFF.

The chain recombines TRBV30 with TRBJ1-4; no definite D call. CDR1 and CDR2 (germline): GTSNPN, SVGIG (reference sequence). The CDR3 loop spans 15 amino acids. Trimming took off 0 bases at V and 5 bases at J, with 13 bases between the two ends. The CDR3 sequence is CAWSVSRGVNEKLFF. CDR3 coding DNA: TGTGCCTGGAGTGTATCCCGCGGTGTAAATGAAAAACTGTTTTTT.

The CDR3 DNA sequence: TGTGCCAGCAGTCAAACGACAGGGCACTCCTACAATGAGCAGTTCTTC. The encoded protein is CASSQTTGHSYNEQFF. The rearrangement links TRBV28 to TRBJ2-1; the match to TRBD1 covers 7 bases. Germline CDR1 MDHEN, CDR2 SYDVKM. V trimming: 5 bases; J trimming: 0 bases; junction bases outside the gene matches: 7. There are 16 residues in the CDR3.

CDR3 residues: CASSPKRTSGANYEQYF. CDR3 sequence (DNA): TGTGCCAGCAGTCCCAAACGGACTAGCGGGGCCAACTACGAGCAGTACTTC. V gene TRBV6-6 combines with J gene TRBJ2-7; 12 bases are shared with TRBD2. The germline V gene has CDR1 MNHNY and CDR2 SVGAGI (reference sequence). J was trimmed by 3 bases and V by 5 bases; bases with no gene match: 11. The CDR3 has 17 amino acids.

The rearrangement uses TRBV6-5 and TRBJ2-3; D might be TRBD2 (7 bases). Trimming stripped 6 bases from V and 2 bases from J, with 12 bases between. The CDR3 has 14 residues. Germline V gives CDR1 MNHEY, CDR2 SVGAGI. CDR3 bases: TGTGCCAGCAGAGAGCGGGACACCACAGATACGCAGTATTTT. Its translation is CASRERDTTDTQYF.

The chain combines TRBV30 with TRBJ1-6, with D unclear. Trimming stripped 4 bases from V and 0 bases from J, with 16 bases between. CDR3 length: 17 amino acids. Germline V lookup: CDR1 GTSNPN, CDR2 SVGIG (reference sequence). CDR3 residues: CAWTGSAILSYNSPLHF. As DNA, the CDR3 is TGTGCCTGGACCGGGTCCGCCATCCTCTCCTATAATTCACCCCTCCACTTT.

The V and J genes are TRBV2 and TRBJ2-5; 10 bases agree with TRBD2. V was clipped by 1 base and J by 5 bases; unmatched bases: 7. The CDR3 is 16 residues long. From germline, CDR1 is SNHLY and CDR2 FYNNEI. This CDR3 is CASSEGVAGGMETQYF. CDR3 DNA: TGTGCCAGCAGTGAAGGGGTAGCGGGAGGAATGGAGACCCAGTACTTC.

This clone appeared a single time. This sequence joins TRBV27 and TRBJ2-7; tentatively, D is TRBD1 (5 bases). Between the trimmed V and J ends, which lost 6 bases and 3 bases, there was a span of 12 bases. From germline, CDR1 is MNHEY and CDR2 SMNVEV (reference sequence). The CDR3 length is 13 residues. The CDR3 nucleotides read TGTGCCAGCAGCACAGGACCTTTCTACGAGCAGTACTTC. This gives the protein CASSTGPFYEQYF.

The chain uses TRBV30 and TRBJ2-7; 8 nucleotides align to TRBD2. The germline V gene encodes CDR1 GTSNPN and CDR2 SVGIG (reference sequence). The CDR3 extends over 12 amino acids. Trimming removed 3 bases from V and 12 bases from J; junction bases left unmatched: 10. This CDR3 is CAWSGTSGTRYF. CDR3 nucleotides: TGTGCCTGGAGCGGTACTAGCGGTACGCGGTACTTC.

This clone was seen once. The chain is built from TRBV3-1 (or the pseudogene TRBV3-2) and TRBJ2-3, with no clear D. The V end lost 1 base, the J end lost 0 bases, and 11 bases lay between the germline ends. The CDR3 has 16 amino acids. From germline, CDR1 is LGHDT and CDR2 YNNKEL (reference sequence). Here the CDR3 DNA reads TGTGCCAGCAGCCAAGCCACCGGGTCTAGCACAGATACGCAGTATTTT. Translation: CASSQATGSSTDTQYF.

The chain links TRBV28 to TRBJ2-7; 9 bases line up with TRBD1. Germline CDR1 MDHEN, CDR2 SYDVKM. The CDR3 is 17 amino acids. The J segment lost 2 bases and the V segment lost 7 bases, leaving 15 bases of the junction unmatched. CDR3 nucleotide sequence: TGTGCCAGCACCATATTGACCGGGACAGGGATGACCTACGAGCAGTACTTC. Protein: CASTILTGTGMTYEQYF.

The V call is TRBV27, the J call TRBJ2-5; no clear D. The CDR3 covers 13 residues. CDR1 is MNHEY, CDR2 SMNVEV, per germline (reference sequence). Trimming left V 1 base short and J 4 bases short, with 7 bases between. CDR3 residues: CASSLFTGETQYF. The CDR3 DNA sequence: TGTGCCAGCAGTTTATTCACGGGAGAGACCCAGTACTTC.

The gene calls are TRBV5-4 and TRBJ2-5; 8 bases agree with TRBD1. The germline V gene has CDR1 SGHNT and CDR2 YYREEE (reference sequence). The CDR3 totals 14 residues. The V segment lost 4 bases and the J segment 4 bases; nucleotides outside the gene matches: 6. The CDR3 here is CASSPRGPGETQYF. CDR3 bases: TGTGCCAGCAGCCCCAGGGGGCCTGGAGAGACCCAGTACTTC.

V usage is TRBV27 and J usage is TRBJ2-7, with TRBD2 matching 8 bases. Germline trimming cut 6 bases from V and 4 bases from J; bases unmatched to any gene: 5. CDR1 and CDR2 (germline): MNHEY, SMNVEV (reference sequence). CDR3 size: 13 residues. DNA for the CDR3: TGTGCCAGCAGAGCGGGAGTTACTTACGAGCAGTACTTC. Translated: CASRAGVTYEQYF.

The V and J genes are TRBV4-2 and TRBJ2-1, with 11 bases lining up with TRBD2. V lost 0 bases to trimming and J lost 4 bases; unmatched junction nucleotides: 11. Germline V gene sequence: CDR1 LGHNA, CDR2 YNFKEQ. The CDR3 contains 19 residues. Here the CDR3 DNA reads TGTGCCAGCAGCCAAGAGGAAATAGCGGGAGGGCCGGAGTACAATGAGCAGTTCTTC. Translating it yields CASSQEEIAGGPEYNEQFF.

V and J are TRBV5-8 and TRBJ2-1; D possibly corresponds to TRBD2 (6 bases). Trimming left V 0 bases short and J 9 bases short, with 16 bases between. The CDR3 runs to 15 residues. Germline V gene lookup returns CDR1 SGHTS and CDR2 YDEGEE. The CDR3 region has the DNA TGTGCCAGCAGCTTGGGGGACTGGGGTCTGGGTGAGCAGTTCTTC. Translated, it gives CASSLGDWGLGEQFF. Complete variable domain (other parts from reference TRBV5-8 and TRBJ2-1): EAGVTQSPTHLIKTRGQQATLRCSPISGHTSVYWYQQALGLGLQFLLWYDEGEERNRGNFPPRFSGRQFPNYSSELNVNALELEDSALYLCASSLGDWGLGEQFFGPGTRLTVL.